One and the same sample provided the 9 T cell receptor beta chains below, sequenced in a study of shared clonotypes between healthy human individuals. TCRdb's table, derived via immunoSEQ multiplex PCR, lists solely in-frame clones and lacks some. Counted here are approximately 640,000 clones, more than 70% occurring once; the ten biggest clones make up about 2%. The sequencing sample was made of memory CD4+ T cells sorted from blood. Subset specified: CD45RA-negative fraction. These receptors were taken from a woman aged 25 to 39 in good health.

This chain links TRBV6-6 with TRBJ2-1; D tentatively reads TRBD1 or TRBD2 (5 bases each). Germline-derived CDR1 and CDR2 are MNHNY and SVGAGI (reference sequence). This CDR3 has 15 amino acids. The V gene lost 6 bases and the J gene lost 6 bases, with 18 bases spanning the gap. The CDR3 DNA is TGTGCCAGCAGGGCGGTTATGGGGGATGTCAATGAGCAGTTCTTC. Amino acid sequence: CASRAVMGDVNEQFF.

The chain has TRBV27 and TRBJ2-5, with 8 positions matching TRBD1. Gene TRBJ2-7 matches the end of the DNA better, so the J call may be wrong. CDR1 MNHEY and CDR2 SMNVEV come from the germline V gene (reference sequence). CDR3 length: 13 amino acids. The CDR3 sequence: CASSSRDRYEQYF. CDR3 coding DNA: TGTGCCAGCAGTTCAAGGGACAGGTACGAGCAGTACTTC.

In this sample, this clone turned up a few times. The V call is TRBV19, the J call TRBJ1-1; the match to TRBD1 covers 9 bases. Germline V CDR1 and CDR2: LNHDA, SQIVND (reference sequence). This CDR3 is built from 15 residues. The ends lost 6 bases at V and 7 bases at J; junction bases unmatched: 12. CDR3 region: CASRWGQGRVDEAFF. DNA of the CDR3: TGTGCCAGTAGATGGGGACAGGGCAGGGTCGATGAAGCTTTCTTT. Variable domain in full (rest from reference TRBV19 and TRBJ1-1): DGGITQSPKYLFRKEGQNVTLSCEQNLNHDAMYWYRQDPGQGLRLIYYSQIVNDFQKGDIAEGYSVSREKKESFPLTVTSAQKNPTAFYLCASRWGQGRVDEAFFGQGTRLTVV.

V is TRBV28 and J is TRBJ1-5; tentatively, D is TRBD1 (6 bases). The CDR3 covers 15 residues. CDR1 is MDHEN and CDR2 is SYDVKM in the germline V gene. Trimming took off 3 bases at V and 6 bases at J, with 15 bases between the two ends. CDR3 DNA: TGTGCCAGCAGTTTCCGACAGGTGAGAGCTCAGCCCCAGCATTTT. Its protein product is CASSFRQVRAQPQHF.

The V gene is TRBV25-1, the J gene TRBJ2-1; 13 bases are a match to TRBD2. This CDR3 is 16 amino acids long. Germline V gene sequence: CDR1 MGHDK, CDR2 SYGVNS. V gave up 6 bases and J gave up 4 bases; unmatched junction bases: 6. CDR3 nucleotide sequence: TGTGCCAGCAGCGCCCCGACTAGCGGGAGGTACAATGAGCAGTTCTTC. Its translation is CASSAPTSGRYNEQFF.

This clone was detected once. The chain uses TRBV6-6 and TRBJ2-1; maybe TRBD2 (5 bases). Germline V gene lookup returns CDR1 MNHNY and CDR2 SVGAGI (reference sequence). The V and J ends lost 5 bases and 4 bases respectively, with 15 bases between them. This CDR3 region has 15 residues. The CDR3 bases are TGTGCCAGCAGTCGGTACGCCCCGGGGTACAATGAGCAGTTCTTC. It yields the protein CASSRYAPGYNEQFF.

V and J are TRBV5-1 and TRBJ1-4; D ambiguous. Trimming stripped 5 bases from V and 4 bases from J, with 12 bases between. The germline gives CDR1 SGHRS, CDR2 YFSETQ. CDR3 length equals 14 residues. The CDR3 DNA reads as TGCGCCAGCAGTCTAGACGGAGTTAATGAAAAACTGTTTTTT. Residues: CASSLDGVNEKLFF.

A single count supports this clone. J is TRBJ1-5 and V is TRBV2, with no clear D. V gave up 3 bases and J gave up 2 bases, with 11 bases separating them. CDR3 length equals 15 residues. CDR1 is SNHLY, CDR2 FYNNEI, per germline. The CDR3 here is CASSDGRLGNQPQHF. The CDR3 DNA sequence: TGTGCCAGCAGTGACGGGCGATTGGGCAATCAGCCCCAGCATTTT.

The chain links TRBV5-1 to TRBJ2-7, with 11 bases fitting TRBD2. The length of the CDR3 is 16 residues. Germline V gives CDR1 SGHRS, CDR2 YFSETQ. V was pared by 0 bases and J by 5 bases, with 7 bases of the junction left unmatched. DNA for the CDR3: TGCGCCAGCAGCTTGGGAACTAGCGGGAGAACCCACGAGCAGTACTTC. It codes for CASSLGTSGRTHEQYF.